This record concerns one T cell receptor (beta chain) sequence. Which antigen it targets is not known. Base qualities are not provided; no much larger clone lies one nucleotide away. At the junction V is shortened by 0 bases and J by 2 bases, with 10 bases in between. The CDR3 goes from the cysteine to the phenylalanine over 15 residues. Only the CDR3 DNA is retained, 45 bases long and in frame from the first base. CDR1 and CDR2 are drawn from the germline V gene: LGHNA, YNFKEQ. Separate from the roughly 660-subject first cohort, the validation cohort of 90 to 150 subjects was the group to which the donors belonged. The data are from a study of cytomegalovirus exposure and HLA in healthy donors (dated by TCRdb to about 2017). With regard to the full study: According to a later analysis, the roughly 120 validation repertoires were produced on the same platform as the 700 or so repertoires of the first cohort. The aim of the study was to test whether cataloging public T cell receptors could identify signatures of past pathogen exposure. In addition to the first cohort of roughly 700 subjects, a separate validation cohort of approximately 130 different subjects was used. High-throughput TCR immunosequencing, statistical association of individual TCRs with disease status, and machine learning were combined to predict cytomegalovirus infection status. The paper as a whole reports these results and caveats: The authors suggested that the approach could potentially be generalized to other disease states and immunological phenotypes. A later analysis lacked HLA typing for the validation cohort, so it scored co-occurrence in that cohort across all 120 repertoires. In vitro tests confirmed that a few of the cytomegalovirus-associated TCR beta chains recognize cytomegalovirus antigens. Cytomegalovirus status was reported to be diagnosed by the classifier with high specificity and sensitivity in both the original and validation cohorts. Most TCR sequences were observed very rarely across donors, whereas some public TCRs were present in many individuals. A later analysis found that TCRs clustered in the first cohort also tended to co-occur in the 130 or so validation repertoires, with 90% to 95% of cluster scores above 0. A total of roughly 160 TCR beta chains were listed by the study as associated with cytomegalovirus.

Libraries were built with the immunoSEQ multiplex PCR assay. In the authors' own workflow: A statistical classification framework was built for diagnosing cytomegalovirus status from the catalog of TCR beta chain sequences. TCRdb holds this immuneACCESS table with in-frame rearrangements only. Some clones are missing; in checked studies, unresolved V genes explain under half, and the rest has no known cause. V, J and clone size were drawn from that table, and D and trimming were deduced from the DNA. Across this sample there are roughly 56,000 clones, with just under 95% seen only once. The ten most abundant clones make up under 2.5% of the sample.

The source is a man younger than 35 in good health and CMV-seronegative. This sequence uses TRBV4-2 and TRBJ1-1; the D region possibly corresponds to TRBD1 (5 bases align). The specimen was PBMCs. The CDR3 protein is CASSQDGALNTEAFF. The nucleotides read TGTGCCAGCAGCCAAGATGGGGCGCTAAACACTGAAGCTTTCTTT.